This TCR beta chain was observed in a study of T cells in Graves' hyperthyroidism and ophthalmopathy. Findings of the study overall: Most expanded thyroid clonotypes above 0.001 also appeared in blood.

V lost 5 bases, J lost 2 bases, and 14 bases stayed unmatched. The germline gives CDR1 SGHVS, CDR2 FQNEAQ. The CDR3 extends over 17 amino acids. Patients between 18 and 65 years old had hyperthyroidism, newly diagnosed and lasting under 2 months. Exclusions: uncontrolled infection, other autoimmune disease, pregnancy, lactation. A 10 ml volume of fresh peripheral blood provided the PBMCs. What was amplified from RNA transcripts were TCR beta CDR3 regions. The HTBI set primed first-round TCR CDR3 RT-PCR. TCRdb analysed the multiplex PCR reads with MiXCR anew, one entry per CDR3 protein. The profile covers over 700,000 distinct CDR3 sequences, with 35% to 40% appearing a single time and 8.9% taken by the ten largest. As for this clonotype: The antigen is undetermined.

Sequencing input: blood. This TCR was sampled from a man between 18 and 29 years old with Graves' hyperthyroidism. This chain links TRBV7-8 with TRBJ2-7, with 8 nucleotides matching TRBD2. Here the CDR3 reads CASSATPREGSAYEQYF. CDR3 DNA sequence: TGTGCCAGCAGCGCTACCCCCCGGGAGGGAAGCGCCTACGAGCAGTACTTC. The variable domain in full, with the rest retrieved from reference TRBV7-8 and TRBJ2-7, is GAGVSQSPRYKVAKRGQDVALRCDPISGHVSLFWYQQALGQGPEFLTYFQNEAQLDKSGLPSDRFFAERPEGSVSTLKIQRTQQEDSAVYLCASSATPREGSAYEQYFGPGTRLTVT.